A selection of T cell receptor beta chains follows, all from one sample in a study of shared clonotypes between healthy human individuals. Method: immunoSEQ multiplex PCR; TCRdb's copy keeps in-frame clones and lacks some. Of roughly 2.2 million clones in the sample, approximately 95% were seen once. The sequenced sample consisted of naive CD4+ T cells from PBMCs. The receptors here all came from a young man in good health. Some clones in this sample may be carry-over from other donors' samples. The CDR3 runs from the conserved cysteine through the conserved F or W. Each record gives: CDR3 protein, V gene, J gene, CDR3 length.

CASSLDREGEQYF	TRBV11-3	TRBJ2-7	13
CASSLGPSDRKAYNEQFF	TRBV5-1	TRBJ2-1	18
CSALQGLHGYTF	TRBV29-1	TRBJ1-2	12
CASSFVGTTQETQYF	TRBV28	TRBJ2-5	15
CSVDLGQGDTQYF	TRBV29-1	TRBJ2-3	13
CASSFPGIGELFF	TRBV5-1	TRBJ1-4	13
CASSPRQGANEQYF	TRBV9	TRBJ2-7	14
CASSPRASGTDTQYF	TRBV9	TRBJ2-3	15
CASSLLGTEETQYF	TRBV5-1	TRBJ2-5	14
CAIGGSSQPQHF	TRBV28	TRBJ1-5	12
CASSLWRGESQPQHF	TRBV28	TRBJ1-5	15
CASSLAGGRATSNTEAFF	TRBV7-2	TRBJ1-1	18
CASSLSGRNYGYTF	TRBV27	TRBJ1-2	14
CASSDPRTGANVLTF	TRBV6-4	TRBJ2-6	15
CSAGTKRPPFF	TRBV20-1	TRBJ2-1	11
CASSPVVGSGNTIYF	TRBV14	TRBJ1-3	15
CASSPSGTGIGAQHF	TRBV9	TRBJ1-5	15
CASSRRQTNQPQHF	TRBV5-8	TRBJ1-5	14
CASSRDSNYNEQFF	TRBV4-1	TRBJ2-1	14
CASSRGANEKLFF	TRBV5-1	TRBJ1-4	13
CASSQEGAGPGKLFF	TRBV4-1	TRBJ1-4	15
CASSLGGTTHPYNEQFF	TRBV7-2	TRBJ2-1	17
CASSPEGTGGNTIYF	TRBV28	TRBJ1-3	15
CASSFLAGAYEQYF	TRBV6-6	TRBJ2-7	14
CASSQDGAGGPLNEQFF	TRBV4-3	TRBJ2-1	17
CASRPTASSADTQYF	TRBV5-4	TRBJ2-3	15
CASSDSSFKTEAFF	TRBV2	TRBJ1-1	14
CASSRDTEAFF	TRBV7-9	TRBJ1-1	11
CASSSSRQYEQYF	TRBV7-8	TRBJ2-7	13
CASSMIAGAAGELFF	TRBV5-1	TRBJ2-2	15
CASSVAPRQGAGNNEQFF	TRBV9	TRBJ2-1	18
CASSPQGGSEAFF	TRBV4-2	TRBJ1-1	13
CASSRWAGADTQYF	TRBV7-8	TRBJ2-3	14